Shown below are 4 T cell receptor beta chains from a single sample sequenced in a study of cytomegalovirus exposure and HLA in healthy donors. Both 60 Vbeta primers and 13 Jbeta primers went into the PCR. Clones were read by immunoSEQ multiplex PCR, and TCRdb kept only the in-frame ones, dropping some. The sample lists approximately 150,000 clones; roughly 79% were seen once. Sequencing used PBMCs. The receptor set was obtained from a woman aged 40 to 55 in good health and CMV-seronegative.

This clone was seen a few times. CDR3: CASSRDSYGYTF. CDR3 DNA: TGCGCCAGCAGCCGCGACAGCTATGGCTACACCTTC. The rearrangement uses TRBV5-1 and TRBJ1-2; D is perhaps TRBD1 (5 bases). The CDR3 covers 12 residues. The V and J ends lost 4 bases and 4 bases respectively, with 8 bases between them. In germline, CDR1 is SGHRS, CDR2 YFSETQ.

The chain carries TRBV7-9 and TRBJ2-1; 8 nucleotides agree with TRBD1. After removal of 5 bases from V and 4 bases from J, the junction contained 7 bases not matched to a gene. CDR3 size: 15 residues. Germline lookup yields CDR1 SEHNR and CDR2 FQNEAQ (reference sequence). This CDR3 reads CASSPTGGRYNEQFF. The CDR3 DNA reads as TGTGCCAGCAGCCCCACAGGGGGTAGGTACAATGAGCAGTTCTTC.

Only a few counts were recorded for this clone. The chain links TRBV14 to TRBJ1-5, with TRBD1 identical over 8 bases. After removal of 1 base from V and 4 bases from J, the junction contained 3 bases not matched to a gene. The CDR3 extends over 15 amino acids. CDR1 and CDR2 (germline): SGHDN, FVKESK. The CDR3 loop reads CASSQVRTGNQPQHF. Here the CDR3 DNA reads TGTGCCAGCAGCCAAGTCAGGACAGGGAATCAGCCCCAGCATTTT.

The chain couples TRBV29-1 to TRBJ2-3; possible D gene TRBD1, 6 bases. Trimming pared 6 bases from V and 4 bases from J, leaving 14 bases between. Germline loops: CDR1 SQVTM, CDR2 ANQGSEA. The length of the CDR3 is 13 residues. The CDR3 reads CSVPTGLSDTQYF. As DNA, the CDR3 is TGCAGCGTCCCGACAGGTCTCTCAGATACGCAGTATTTT.